The clone carrying this T cell receptor beta chain rates as medium-sized (0.01 to 0.1%). Its target is unknown. The entry originates in a study of liver allograft versus peripheral blood T cells. Study-level background: Repertoires from peripheral blood of liver transplant recipients were compared with those inside their transplanted livers.

Study results and limitations: Repertoires found inside liver allografts reportedly differed from T cell receptor repertoires in peripheral blood.

Germline CDR1 is MNHEY and CDR2 is SVGAGI. Trimming shortened V by 2 bases and J by 4 bases, and 9 bases separated the two germline ends. The CDR3 contains 13 residues. TCRdb reanalysed the reads using MiXCR and keeps one entry per CDR3 protein. The sample consists of roughly 3,700 distinct CDR3 sequences, about 16% of them appearing once. The sequence was collected from a human patient who had a liver transplant. Certain T cells may be donor cells from the graft. The V and J genes are TRBV6-5 and TRBJ2-7; no reliable D call. CDR3 DNA: TGTGCCAGCAGTTACCTAGAAAATTACGAGCAGTACTTC. It yields the protein CASSYLENYEQYF.